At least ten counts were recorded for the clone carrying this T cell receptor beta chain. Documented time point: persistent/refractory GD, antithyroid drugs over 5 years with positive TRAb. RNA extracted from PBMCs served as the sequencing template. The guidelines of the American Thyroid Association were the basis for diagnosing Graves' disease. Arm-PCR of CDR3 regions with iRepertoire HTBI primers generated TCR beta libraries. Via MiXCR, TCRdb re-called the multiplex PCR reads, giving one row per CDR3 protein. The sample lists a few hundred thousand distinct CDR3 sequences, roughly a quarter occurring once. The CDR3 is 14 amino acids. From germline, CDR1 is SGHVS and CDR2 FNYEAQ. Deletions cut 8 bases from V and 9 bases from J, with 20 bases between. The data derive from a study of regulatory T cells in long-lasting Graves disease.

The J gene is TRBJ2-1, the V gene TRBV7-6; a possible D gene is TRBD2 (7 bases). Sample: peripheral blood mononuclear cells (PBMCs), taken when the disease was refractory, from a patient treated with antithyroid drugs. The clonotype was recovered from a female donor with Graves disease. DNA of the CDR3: TGTGCCAGCGGCCTAGGGGGGGGAGCGGCTGAGCAGTTCTTC. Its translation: CASGLGGGAAEQFF.